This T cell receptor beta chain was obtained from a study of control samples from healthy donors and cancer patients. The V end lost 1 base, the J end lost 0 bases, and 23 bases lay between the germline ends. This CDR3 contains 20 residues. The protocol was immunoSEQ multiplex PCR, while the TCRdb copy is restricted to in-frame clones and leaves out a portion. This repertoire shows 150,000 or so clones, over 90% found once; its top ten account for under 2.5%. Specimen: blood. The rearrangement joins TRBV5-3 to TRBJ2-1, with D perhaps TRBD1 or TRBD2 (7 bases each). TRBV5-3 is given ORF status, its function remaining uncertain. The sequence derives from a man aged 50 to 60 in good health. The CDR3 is CARSLSGEGAKFFSYNEQFF. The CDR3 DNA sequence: TGTGCCAGAAGCTTGTCCGGGGAGGGGGCCAAGTTTTTCTCCTACAATGAGCAGTTCTTC.